These T cell receptor beta chains were read from a single sample in a study of T cell repertoires in aging, cancer and after chemotherapy. TCRdb ran MiXCR on the multiplex PCR reads and lists one entry per CDR3 protein. This table has 2,000 to 2,500 distinct CDR3 sequences, under 25% appearing once. The specimen sequenced was blood. The receptors shown here come from a human donor with a solid tumor. The CDR3 runs from the conserved cysteine through the conserved F or W. D genes are given only for firm matches. Rows give clone size only sometimes, using once, few, many, or a class for an expanded clone.

v_call	d_call	clone_size	j_call	cdr3_aa	cdr3_nt
TRBV4-1	.	.	TRBJ1-1	CASSQDLNANTEAFF	TGCGCCAGCAGCCAAGATCTAAACGCGAACACTGAAGCTTTCTTT
TRBV28	.	.	TRBJ2-7	CASSAAVAAVGEQYF	TGTGCCAGCAGTGCGGCGGTGGCAGCCGTGGGCGAGCAGTACTTC
TRBV7-6	.	.	TRBJ1-4	CASSLGPGSNEKLFF	TGTGCCAGCAGCTTAGGGCCAGGGTCAAATGAAAAACTGTTTTTT
TRBV6-1	TRBD2	.	TRBJ2-3	CASSEGAGGTDTQYF	TGTGCCAGCAGTGAGGGGGCGGGGGGGACGGATACGCAGTATTTT
TRBV12-3/TRBV12-4	TRBD1	.	TRBJ1-1	CASSFEGTGTEAFF	TGTGCCAGCAGTTTTGAGGGGACAGGCACTGAAGCTTTCTTT
TRBV9	TRBD2	.	TRBJ2-6	CASSVGLAGTSRGANVLTF	TGTGCCAGCAGCGTGGGACTAGCGGGAACCTCAAGGGGGGCCAACGTCCTGACTTTC
TRBV20-1	.	once	TRBJ2-3	CSVRDTDTQYF	TGCAGTGTAAGAGACACAGATACGCAGTATTTT
TRBV7-9	.	medium-sized	TRBJ2-5	CASSLNRQETQYF	TGTGCCAGCAGCTTAAACAGGCAAGAGACCCAGTACTTC
TRBV18	.	few	TRBJ2-7	CASSPPAGIDEQYF	TGTGCCAGCTCACCCCCGGCCGGTATCGACGAGCAGTACTTC
TRBV5-1	TRBD2	.	TRBJ2-3	CASSNGGDTDTQYF	TGCGCCAGCAGCAACGGGGGGGATACAGATACGCAGTATTTT
TRBV7-9	.	few	TRBJ1-2	CASRAVGVDYGYTF	TGTGCCAGCAGGGCGGTAGGGGTTGACTATGGCTACACCTTC
TRBV30	.	large	TRBJ2-7	CAWSRQIHEQYF	TGTGCCTGGAGTAGGCAGATCCACGAGCAGTACTTC
TRBV6-5	TRBD1	medium-sized	TRBJ2-6	CASSYGTGSSGANVLTF	TGTGCCAGCAGTTACGGGACAGGGAGCTCTGGGGCCAACGTCCTGACTTTC
TRBV20-1	.	few	TRBJ2-7	CSARLDYEQYF	TGCAGTGCTAGACTGGACTACGAGCAGTACTTC
TRBV19	.	.	TRBJ1-4	CASKERQDGGKLFF	TGTGCCAGTAAAGAGCGGCAGGACGGTGGAAAACTGTTTTTT
TRBV4-3	TRBD1	.	TRBJ2-7	CASSHDVDRIYEQYF	TGCGCCAGCAGCCACGATGTGGACAGGATCTACGAGCAGTACTTC
TRBV13	TRBD1	.	TRBJ1-3	CASSFGQGLGNTIYF	TGCGCCAGCAGCTTTGGACAGGGGTTAGGAAACACCATATATTTT
TRBV5-1	TRBD2	.	TRBJ2-1	CASSRTSGVYNEQFF	TGCGCCAGCAGTAGGACTAGCGGGGTATACAATGAGCAGTTCTTC
TRBV6-1	TRBD1	few	TRBJ2-6	CASSEKGQGYSGANVLTF	TGTGCCAGCAGTGAGAAAGGACAGGGCTACTCTGGGGCCAACGTCCTGACTTTC
TRBV7-2	TRBD2	.	TRBJ2-7	CASSSSIPGLAGGQDF	TGTGCCAGCAGCTCATCCATTCCGGGACTAGCGGGGGGGCAGGACTTC
TRBV27	.	.	TRBJ1-6	CASSFSRGLSPLHF	TGTGCCAGCAGTTTCTCCAGGGGACTTTCACCCCTCCACTTT
TRBV28	.	.	TRBJ1-2	CASSLGGRIYGYTF	TGTGCCAGCAGTTTGGGGGGGCGGATCTATGGCTACACCTTC
TRBV12-3/TRBV12-4	.	medium-sized	TRBJ2-7	CASSASYEQYF	TGTGCCAGCAGCGCTTCATACGAGCAGTACTTC
TRBV7-9	.	.	TRBJ2-5	CASSLVDARETQYF	TGTGCCAGCAGCTTAGTTGACGCGCGGGAGACCCAGTACTTC
TRBV12-3/TRBV12-4	TRBD1	few	TRBJ2-5	CASSPYGQGYQETQYF	TGTGCCAGCAGTCCCTACGGACAGGGCTACCAAGAGACCCAGTACTTC
TRBV29-1	.	large	TRBJ1-5	CGAQDNGNQPQHF	TGCGGGGCACAGGACAACGGGAATCAGCCCCAGCATTTT
TRBV20-1	.	large	TRBJ1-2	CSAHTGLDGYTF	TGCAGTGCCCATACAGGGTTGGATGGCTACACCTTC
TRBV5-5	.	few	TRBJ1-3	CASSLRADFSGNTIYF	TGTGCCAGCAGCTTGAGGGCAGACTTCTCTGGAAACACCATATATTTT
TRBV7-2	TRBD1	few	TRBJ2-3	CASSPDGDSPYTDTQYF	TGTGCCAGCAGCCCGGACGGGGACAGCCCTTACACAGATACGCAGTATTTT
TRBV10-1	.	.	TRBJ2-2	CASTNENTGELFF	TGCGCCAGCACAAACGAAAACACCGGGGAGCTGTTTTTT
TRBV6-5	.	.	TRBJ1-2	CASSPLANYGYTF	TGTGCCAGCAGTCCCTTAGCTAACTATGGCTACACCTTC
TRBV19	.	.	TRBJ1-4	CASSIDRTGSEKLFF	TGTGCCAGTAGTATAGATCGTACGGGGAGTGAAAAACTGTTTTTT
TRBV9	.	few	TRBJ2-1	CASSVTDRGLKQFF	TGTGCCAGCAGCGTCACCGATCGGGGACTTAAGCAGTTCTTC
TRBV11-3	.	.	TRBJ1-1	CASSSAGVGGTEAFF	TGTGCCAGCAGCTCCGCAGGTGTGGGGGGCACTGAAGCTTTCTTT
TRBV4-3	.	.	TRBJ2-1	CASRQVLGQQFF	TGCGCCAGCAGACAAGTACTGGGACAGCAGTTCTTC
TRBV21-1	.	few	TRBJ2-7	CASSKYYEQYF	TGTGCCAGCAGCAAGTACTACGAGCAGTACTTC
TRBV29-1	.	large	TRBJ2-1	CSVWEYNEQFF	TGCAGCGTTTGGGAATACAATGAGCAGTTCTTC
TRBV29-1	TRBD2	few	TRBJ2-2	CSVFGGAGELFF	TGCAGCGTTTTTGGGGGGGCCGGGGAGCTGTTTTTT
TRBV6-2/TRBV6-3	.	few	TRBJ2-1	CASSYGPHNEQFF	TGTGCCAGCAGTTACGGGCCCCACAATGAGCAGTTCTTC
TRBV7-2	.	.	TRBJ2-3	CASSYRGSDTQYF	TGTGCCAGCAGCTATAGGGGTTCAGATACGCAGTATTTT
TRBV7-9	.	medium-sized	TRBJ1-2	CASTYRSRGGSGYGYTF	TGTGCCAGCACCTATAGGTCGCGGGGGGGCTCTGGCTATGGCTACACCTTC
TRBV6-1	.	medium-sized	TRBJ1-2	CASRADRDTANYGYTF	TGTGCCAGCAGAGCAGACCGGGACACCGCTAACTATGGCTACACCTTC
TRBV30	.	large	TRBJ2-3	CAWSKGGYTDTQYF	TGTGCCTGGTCTAAGGGGGGGTACACAGATACGCAGTATTTT
TRBV12-3/TRBV12-4	.	.	TRBJ1-1	CASSPRVWGSSTEAFF	TGTGCCAGCAGTCCCAGGGTTTGGGGCTCAAGCACTGAAGCTTTCTTT
TRBV6-5	.	few	TRBJ2-3	CATNAEDTQYF	TGTGCCACTAACGCCGAAGATACGCAGTATTTT
TRBV20-1	TRBD2	few	TRBJ2-7	CSARLGLAESYEQYF	TGCAGTGCTAGGTTGGGACTAGCGGAGAGTTACGAGCAGTACTTC
TRBV12-3/TRBV12-4	TRBD1	.	TRBJ1-6	CASSFRDRDSPLHF	TGTGCCAGCAGTTTCCGGGACAGGGATTCACCCCTCCACTTT
TRBV6-6	.	.	TRBJ1-2	CASSRTYHGYTF	TGTGCCAGCAGCCGCACATACCATGGCTACACCTTC
TRBV20-1	.	.	TRBJ1-2	CSAPHSGGSYGYTF	TGCAGTGCTCCGCACTCCGGGGGAAGCTATGGCTACACCTTC